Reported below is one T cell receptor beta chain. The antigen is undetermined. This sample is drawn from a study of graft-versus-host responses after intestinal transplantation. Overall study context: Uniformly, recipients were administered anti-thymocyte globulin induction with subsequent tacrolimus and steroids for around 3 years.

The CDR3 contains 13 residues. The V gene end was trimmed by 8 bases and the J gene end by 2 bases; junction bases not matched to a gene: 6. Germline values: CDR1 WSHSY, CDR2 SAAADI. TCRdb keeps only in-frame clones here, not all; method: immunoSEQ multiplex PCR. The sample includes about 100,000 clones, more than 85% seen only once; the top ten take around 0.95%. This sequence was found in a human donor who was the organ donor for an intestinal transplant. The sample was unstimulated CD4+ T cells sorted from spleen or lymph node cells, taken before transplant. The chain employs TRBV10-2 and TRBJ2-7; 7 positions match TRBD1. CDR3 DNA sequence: TGCGCCAGCTCGGACAGGTCTGCCTACGAGCAGTACTTC. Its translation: CASSDRSAYEQYF.